This TCR beta chain was captured in a study of early T cells in non-severe SARS-CoV-2 infection. Study in general: The sequenced material was bulk RNA from unsorted whole blood, and its chains were unpaired.

Study-level points and caveats: Anti-spike CD8 specificities were favored by VDJdb matching, whose results missed private and CD4 specificities.

Researchers attached unique molecular identifiers to individual cDNA molecules. Via MiXCR, TCRdb re-called the 5' RACE reads, giving one row per CDR3 protein. Altogether roughly 64,000 distinct CDR3 sequences are present, around 10% being singletons, with the ten largest covering under 3%. As for this clonotype: Its target is unknown.

Germline V lookup: CDR1 DFQATT, CDR2 SNEGSKA (reference sequence). V was trimmed by 0 bases and J by 4 bases, leaving 16 bases between them. CDR3 size: 15 residues. Here the sequenced sample was whole blood, taken at baseline. The chain combines TRBV20-1 with TRBJ2-7; TRBD1 might be the D (5 bases). This sequence originates from an adult who was a healthcare worker with PCR-confirmed SARS-CoV-2 infection or an uninfected control (not recorded which). The CDR3 nucleotides read TGCAGTGCTAGAGAACCCCAGGGATCCCTTTACGAGCAGTACTTC. The encoded protein is CSAREPQGSLYEQYF.